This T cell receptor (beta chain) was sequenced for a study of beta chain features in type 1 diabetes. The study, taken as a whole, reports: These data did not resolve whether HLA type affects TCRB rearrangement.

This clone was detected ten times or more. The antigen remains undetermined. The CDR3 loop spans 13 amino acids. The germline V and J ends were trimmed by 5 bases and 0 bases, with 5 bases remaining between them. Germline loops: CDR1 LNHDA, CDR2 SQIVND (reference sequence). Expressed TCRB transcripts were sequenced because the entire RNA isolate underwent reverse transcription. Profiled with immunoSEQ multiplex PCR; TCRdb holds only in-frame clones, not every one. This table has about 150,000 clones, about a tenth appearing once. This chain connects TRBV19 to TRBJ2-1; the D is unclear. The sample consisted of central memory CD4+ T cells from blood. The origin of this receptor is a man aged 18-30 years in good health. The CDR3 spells CASSPYSYNEQFF. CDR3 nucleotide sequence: TGTGCCAGTAGTCCCTACTCCTACAATGAGCAGTTCTTC.